Sequencing of this T cell receptor beta chain was carried out in a study of long-term antiretroviral therapy in people with HIV (dated by TCRdb to 2022 to 2024). Study-level background: The earliest samples were collected approximately a decade before the 2015 WHO recommendation for immediate ART, a period when ART was typically delayed until CD4 counts fell. Among the approximately 30 participants with HIV, about a dozen were female. Whether ART initiation and durable HIV suppression were associated with changes in peripheral blood TRB repertoire composition and diversity was tested in a retrospective serial study. No cross-contamination during QIAcube processing turned up in test extractions that ran a monoclonal T-cell line alongside 33 polyclonal samples. The cohort contributed about 180 cryopreserved PBMC samples from a few dozen adults with confirmed HIV infection, collected serially over a mean of roughly 6 years (range 1-12).

Trimming at the junction amounts to 6 bases on V and 2 bases on J, and the germline ends lie 12 bases apart. Taken from the germline V gene (reference sequence), the CDR1 and CDR2 loops are MNHEY and SMNVEV. The CDR3, cysteine through phenylalanine, is 14 amino acids long. Here the CDR3 DNA is all that survives: 42 bases in frame from base 1. General conclusions and limits of the study: HIV repertoires had narrower CDR3 length ranges than controls, and the network structure suggested an antigen-experienced repertoire that shifted only slightly toward naive after ART. Inferences about post-ART repertoire changes were limited because no data were available on ART adherence, viral resistance or therapy changes. Because cell numbers in pre-ART samples were limited, unsorted PBMC were profiled instead of sorted CD4+ and CD8+ T cells. The samples span the years 2004 to 2017, and the ART regimens used at that time may not be as effective as current regimens. Starting ART was linked to a significant rise in TRB diversity, yet even after long-term ART the diversity remained significantly lower than in transplant donor controls. Owing to limited PBMC availability, only the TCR beta chain was sequenced, without alpha chain pairing. Expanded TRB clones identified before ART initiation dominated the repertoire across all time points, though the dominance fluctuated and decreased in many PLHIV after ART.

To be included, a participant needed at least one PBMC sample from before ART initiation plus at least two post-ART samples. Every participant with HIV received treatment in the United States of America. Before DNA extraction, cryopreserved samples of about 0.95-10 million PBMC were thawed and washed. At the time of the earliest PBMC sample for each participant with HIV, ages ranged from about 20 to 55 years. Each participant contributed PBMC samples from 1-4 timepoints before ART initiation and 2-8 timepoints after ART initiation, with a median of 7 samples. Serial HIV viral load, CD4+ T-cell count, ART history and demographic data were obtained for every participant. Genomic DNA was extracted from unsorted PBMC with a Qiagen kit on a QIAcube, processed in batches of 12 samples. On this clone: It lacks a known antigen. No base quality values were provided; no much bigger clone lies one nucleotide off.

Sequencing of the TRB variable region was done with the immunoSEQ hsTCRB v3.0 assay at survey level resolution. A depth of about 40,000-50,000 T-cell genomes per sample was targeted for TRB sequencing. An Illumina MiSeq with a v3 150-cycle kit was used to sequence the pooled TRB libraries. The authors' pipeline ran thus. Analysis of repertoires was carried out in R inside a reproducible Nextflow workflow spanning QC, data transformation and analysis. LymphoSeq2, an R package for exploring AIRR-Seq data, was used to implement the custom analyses. After excluding a few samples that yielded fewer than 5000 total TRB sequences, fewer than 200 HIV repertoires remained for analysis. Among the 170 to 200 retained HIV repertoires, 55 to 60 were collected before ART initiation and around 130 were collected after ART initiation. Each repertoire was downsampled to 5000 TRB nucleotide sequences, and summary statistics were averaged across 100 downsampling iterations. TRB sequences were retained for analysis only if CDR3 regions of at least seven amino acids were present. Two measures captured diversity: a Shannon entropy-derived clonality score and the Gini coefficient. In the repertoire networks, any two of the top 5000 CDR3 amino acid sequences were connected whenever the two sequences differed by an edit distance of one. For TRB CDR3 amino acid sequences, GLIPH2 was used to predict antigen specificity groups and MHC restriction. To flag known CMV, EBV, HIV or tissue antigen associations, CDR3 amino acid sequences were matched against VDJdb and McPAS-TCR. Pre-ART, post-ART and control groups were compared with Wilcoxon signed-rank tests and Holm-Bonferroni correction. TCRdb provides this immuneACCESS table in a form limited to in-frame rearrangements. Some clones are lacking; in checked studies, under half of them reflect an unresolved V gene, and why the rest are absent is not known. That table is the source of V, J and clone size, and D and trimming were worked out from the DNA. The sample has about 17,000 clones on record, around 74% of them singletons. The leading ten clones occupy approximately 15% of the sample.

The chain uses TRBV27 and TRBJ2-3; a confident D gene designation cannot be given. Sequencing used unsorted PBMCs, obtained about 2.5 years before starting antiretroviral therapy. The clonotype originates from a woman aged 45-60 years with HIV. The CDR3 corresponds to CASSPSVYTDTQYF. The DNA sequence follows: TGTGCCAGCAGCCCTTCGGTTTACACAGATACGCAGTATTTT.